The clone carrying this T cell receptor beta chain appeared many times. The antigen is undetermined. TCRdb reprocessed the 5' RACE reads with MiXCR, giving one entry per CDR3 protein. There are approximately 670,000 distinct CDR3 sequences in the sample; less than 7% occur only once, and 1.5% to 2% lies in the top ten. These data are taken from a study of identical twins. Whole-study findings and limits: Reduced insertions were recorded for abundant cord blood beta clonotypes, with no such pattern in memory repertoires. The degree of excess twin sharing was weaker in beta out-of-frame sequences. Compared with unrelated sharing, twin-shared out-of-frame alpha sequences had more low-probability sequences.

The source of this sequence is a man in his late teens or twenties in good health. Sequencing was carried out using naive T cells sorted from blood.

This CDR3 reads CASSLIGWGGKDEQYF. In DNA, the CDR3 is TGTGCCAGCAGCTTGATTGGGTGGGGTGGTAAGGACGAGCAGTACTTC. The J gene is TRBJ2-7, the V gene TRBV5-5, with unresolved D. CDR1 and CDR2 from the germline V gene are SGHKS and YYEKEE (reference sequence). The CDR3 has 16 residues. Trimming removed 1 base at V and 5 bases at J, with 19 bases between. Full variable domain (remainder filled in from reference TRBV5-5 and TRBJ2-7): DAGVTQSPTHLIKTRGQQVTLRCSPISGHKSVSWYQQVLGQGPQFIFQYYEKEERGRGNFPDRFSARQFPNYSSELNVNALLLGDSALYLCASSLIGWGGKDEQYFGPGTRLTVT.